The 15 T cell receptor beta chains reported below all come from one sample, sequenced in a study of blood T cell repertoires in COVID-19. Clones were sequenced by immunoSEQ multiplex PCR, and TCRdb holds only the in-frame ones, with some missing. The sample consists of approximately 290,000 clones, around 89% of them appearing once. Sequences were obtained from peripheral blood. These receptors were collected from a man between 25 and 39 years old with acute or convalescent COVID-19.

The chain has TRBV19 and TRBJ2-7, with a possible D match to TRBD1 (5 bases). V lost 3 bases, J lost 5 bases, and 14 bases lay in between. Germline V gene lookup returns CDR1 LNHDA and CDR2 SQIVND (reference sequence). This CDR3 is 14 amino acids long. CDR3 sequence: CASSMGFRVDEQYF. Written as DNA, the CDR3 is TGTGCCAGTAGTATGGGGTTCAGGGTGGACGAGCAGTACTTC.

The sample holds one count of this clone. Different DNA sequences within this sample yield the same CDR3. V usage is TRBV7-2 and J usage is TRBJ1-5; no clear D gene. Trimming took 3 bases from V and 5 from J, leaving 14 bases between them. Germline V gene lookup returns CDR1 SGHTA and CDR2 FQGNSA. This CDR3 has 15 residues. The CDR3 nucleotides are TGTGCCAGCAGCTTGTCGGCGGGTAGGCATCAGCCCCAGCATTTT. Amino acids: CASSLSAGRHQPQHF.

This sequence joins TRBV28 and TRBJ1-2; possible D gene TRBD1, 5 bases. Germline V lookup: CDR1 MDHEN, CDR2 SYDVKM. Trimming shortened V by 7 bases and J by 4 bases, and 13 bases separated the two germline ends. The CDR3 consists of 13 residues. Written as DNA, the CDR3 is TGTGCCAGCACTGTTCGGGGGACCTATGGCTACACCTTC. Its translation is CASTVRGTYGYTF.

The V gene is TRBV19, the J gene TRBJ1-5, with D maybe TRBD1 (5 bases). The CDR3 runs to 16 residues. Germline V gene sequence: CDR1 LNHDA, CDR2 SQIVND (reference sequence). The V end lost 4 bases, the J end lost 7 bases, and 20 bases lay between the germline ends. CDR3 bases: TGTGCCAGTAGTACGGCCCGACTGGGGGAGGTGCAGCCCCAGCATTTT. It codes for CASSTARLGEVQPQHF.

The CDR3: CASSVGLENTEAFF. CDR3 DNA sequence: TGTGCCAGCAGCGTAGGTCTAGAGAACACTGAAGCTTTCTTT. The chain uses TRBV9 and TRBJ1-1; D is ambiguous. Trimming stripped 0 bases from V and 1 base from J, with 7 bases between. CDR3 length: 14 amino acids. From germline, CDR1 is SGDLS and CDR2 YYNGEE.

The genes are TRBV5-1 and TRBJ2-1; possible D gene TRBD2, 7 bases. The CDR3 covers 15 residues. CDR1 is SGHRS and CDR2 is YFSETQ in the germline V gene. V lost 1 base and J 3 bases, leaving 11 bases between the germline ends. The CDR3 loop is CASSLSGTNYNEQFF. In DNA form, the CDR3 reads TGCGCCAGCAGCTTGAGCGGGACAAACTACAATGAGCAGTTCTTC.

This sequence joins TRBV6-5 and TRBJ1-5; tentative D call: TRBD1 (5 bases). The V end lost 4 bases, the J end lost 3 bases, and 16 bases lay between the germline ends. The CDR3 length is 16 residues. Germline V gene data show CDR1 as MNHEY and CDR2 as SVGAGI. In nucleotides, the CDR3 is TGTGCCAGCAGTTGGGGAGGGACCGGGCCCAATCAGCCCCAGCATTTT. Translated: CASSWGGTGPNQPQHF.

J is TRBJ2-6 and V is TRBV18; no clear D gene. The CDR3 contains 15 residues. The V gene's germline CDR1 is KGHSH and CDR2 LQKENI. V gave up 0 bases and J gave up 3 bases, with 6 bases separating them. CDR3 bases: TGTGCCAGCTCACCACCGAGCCTTGGGGCCAACGTCCTGACTTTC. Protein sequence: CASSPPSLGANVLTF.

V is TRBV6-6 and J is TRBJ2-3, with D possibly matching TRBD1 (5 bases). Germline assignment: CDR1 MNHNY and CDR2 SVGAGI (reference sequence). The CDR3 extends over 16 amino acids. V shed 2 bases and J shed 2 bases, with 14 bases lying between them. The CDR3 sequence: CASSYPSGPDTDTQYF. CDR3 nucleotides: TGTGCCAGCAGTTACCCTTCAGGGCCAGACACAGATACGCAGTATTTT.

V gene TRBV2 combines with J gene TRBJ1-5; 7 bases map to TRBD1. CDR3 length equals 18 residues. Trimming took 1 base from V and 5 from J; bases not matched to a gene: 14. Germline V CDR1 and CDR2: SNHLY, FYNNEI. The CDR3 sequence is CASSEGVRGSRSHQPQHF. In nucleotides, the CDR3 is TGTGCCAGCAGTGAAGGTGTCAGGGGGTCGAGGTCCCATCAGCCCCAGCATTTT.

This rearrangement joins TRBV5-1 to TRBJ2-7, with 7 bases fitting TRBD2. The CDR3 sequence is 15 residues long. With 5 bases clipped from V and 3 bases from J, the junction kept 11 bases outside the gene matches. CDR1 is SGHRS and CDR2 is YFSETQ in the germline V gene. CDR3 nucleotide sequence: TGCGCCAGCAGATACACGAGCGGGGAGCTCTACGAGCAGTACTTC. Encoded protein: CASRYTSGELYEQYF.

This chain links TRBV28 with TRBJ1-3; D remains ambiguous. The CDR3 runs 12 residues. The germline V and J ends were trimmed by 6 bases and 3 bases, with 6 bases remaining between them. Germline V gives CDR1 MDHEN, CDR2 SYDVKM. CDR3 protein: CASSQVGNTIYF. CDR3 sequence (DNA): TGTGCCAGCAGCCAGGTTGGAAACACCATATATTTT.

The V call is TRBV6-5, the J call TRBJ1-1; 8 bases line up with TRBD1. In germline, CDR1 is MNHEY, CDR2 SVGAGI. CDR3 length: 14 amino acids. V shed 6 bases and J 7 bases; nucleotides not matched to a gene: 10. In DNA form, the CDR3 reads TGTGCCAGCAGGCGACAGGGGACAAACGATGAAGCTTTCTTT. Amino acid sequence: CASRRQGTNDEAFF.

The sample holds one count of this clone. The chain joins TRBV15 to TRBJ2-5; TRBD2 agrees at 11 bases. Germline V gene data show CDR1 as LNHNV and CDR2 as YYDKDF (reference sequence). CDR3 length equals 16 residues. Unmatched junction bases numbered 5, after V lost 0 bases and J lost 5 bases. The CDR3 region has the DNA TGTGCCACCAGCAGAGAGGGACTAGCGGTGCGGGAGACCCAGTACTTC. This codes for CATSREGLAVRETQYF.

The V call is TRBV19, the J call TRBJ2-4, with 12 bases that match TRBD2. The germline gives CDR1 LNHDA, CDR2 SQIVND (reference sequence). J lost 7 bases, V lost 5 bases, and 27 bases had no gene match. The CDR3 covers 22 residues. CDR3 loop: CASSPGGGTSGRRVAGWNIQYF. The CDR3 region has the DNA TGTGCCAGTAGTCCAGGAGGGGGAACTAGCGGGAGGAGAGTCGCGGGTTGGAACATTCAGTACTTC.